In this sample, the clone carrying this TCR beta chain turned up once. This record belongs to a study of control samples from healthy donors and cancer patients. CDR1 and CDR2 from the germline V gene are WNHNN and SYGVQD (reference sequence). The length of the CDR3 is 12 residues. Trimming took off 4 bases at V and 4 bases at J, with 4 bases between the two ends. Repertoires were generated with immunoSEQ multiplex PCR, while TCRdb's copy carries only in-frame clones and drops some. The profile shows about 100,000 clones, about 90% of them singletons. This TCR was recovered from a woman aged 50 to 60 in good health. The chain employs TRBV10-1 and TRBJ2-2; D is unclear. The source material was blood. The CDR3 DNA reads as TGCGCCAGCAGTGTATCCACCGGGGAGCTGTTTTTT. It yields the protein CASSVSTGELFF.